Listed below are T cell receptor beta chains from one sample, sequenced in a study of OX40 agonist ivuxolimab in advanced cancers. TCRdb keeps only in-frame clones here, not all; method: immunoSEQ multiplex PCR. Counted here are approximately 86,000 clones, about 86% occurring once; the ten biggest clones make up 6.5%. The sample consisted of CD4+ or CD8+ T cells sorted from blood, taken in a trial of the OX40 agonist ivuxolimab. The receptors derive from an adult with an advanced solid tumor such as melanoma, head and neck, liver or kidney cancer. Both conserved end residues are part of each CDR3. Each record gives: clone size, J gene, D gene, V gene, CDR3 DNA, CDR3 protein. A D gene is named only where the DNA matches it firmly. Clone size is shown for a subset of rows, as once, few, many or a class of expanded clone.

clone_size: NA
j_call: TRBJ1-5
d_call: NA
v_call: TRBV7-2
cdr3_nt: TGTGCCAGCAGGGAGGACGGTTTTAGCAATCAGCCCCAGCATTTT
cdr3_aa: CASREDGFSNQPQHF

clone_size: NA
j_call: TRBJ2-7
d_call: TRBD1
v_call: TRBV13
cdr3_nt: TGTGCCAGCAGCTTATACAATGACCTGGGACAGGGAACCCACGAGCAGTACTTC
cdr3_aa: CASSLYNDLGQGTHEQYF

clone_size: few
j_call: TRBJ1-6
d_call: NA
v_call: TRBV4-1
cdr3_nt: TGCGCCAGCAGCCAAGAGGGAGGTGGTAATTCACCCCTCCACTTT
cdr3_aa: CASSQEGGGNSPLHF

clone_size: NA
j_call: TRBJ2-4
d_call: NA
v_call: TRBV4-2
cdr3_nt: TGTGCCAGCAGCCCGCTAGAGGGAATTAAAAACATTCAGTACTTC
cdr3_aa: CASSPLEGIKNIQYF

clone_size: NA
j_call: TRBJ1-1
d_call: NA
v_call: TRBV6-5
cdr3_nt: TGTGCCAGCAGTTACTCGACGCGGGACACTGAAGCTTTCTTT
cdr3_aa: CASSYSTRDTEAFF

clone_size: few
j_call: TRBJ1-4
d_call: NA
v_call: TRBV19
cdr3_nt: TGTGCCAGTAGTATGACAGCCGGAAAACTGTTTTTT
cdr3_aa: CASSMTAGKLFF

clone_size: NA
j_call: TRBJ1-1
d_call: TRBD1
v_call: TRBV9
cdr3_nt: TGTGCCAGCAGCTCCTCCCTTGGGACAGCCGGACATAACACTGAAGCTTTCTTT
cdr3_aa: CASSSSLGTAGHNTEAFF

clone_size: NA
j_call: TRBJ2-5
d_call: TRBD2
v_call: TRBV5-6
cdr3_nt: TGTGCCAGCAGCCTGAGGACTAGCGGGGCTCAAGAGACCCAGTACTTC
cdr3_aa: CASSLRTSGAQETQYF

clone_size: NA
j_call: TRBJ1-2
d_call: TRBD1
v_call: TRBV18
cdr3_nt: TGTGCCAGCTCACCCTCGACAGGGGCTAACTATGGCTACACCTTC
cdr3_aa: CASSPSTGANYGYTF

clone_size: NA
j_call: TRBJ1-1
d_call: TRBD1
v_call: TRBV27
cdr3_nt: TGTGCCAGCAGTTTAAGCGGGACAGGGGGCGGAAACACTGAAGCTTTCTTT
cdr3_aa: CASSLSGTGGGNTEAFF

clone_size: NA
j_call: TRBJ1-2
d_call: NA
v_call: TRBV9
cdr3_nt: TGTGCCAGCAGCGTAGCGTTGGGGGGGGCTACAGGGATTAAAGGCTACACCTTC
cdr3_aa: CASSVALGGATGIKGYTF

clone_size: NA
j_call: TRBJ2-7
d_call: NA
v_call: TRBV11-3
cdr3_nt: TGTGCCAGCAGCTTAGGGGGTACGAATCGGTACGAGCAGTACTTC
cdr3_aa: CASSLGGTNRYEQYF

clone_size: NA
j_call: TRBJ1-2
d_call: NA
v_call: TRBV27
cdr3_nt: TGTGCCAGCAGTTTTTTGGCAACCCGTGGTTATGGCTACACCTTC
cdr3_aa: CASSFLATRGYGYTF

clone_size: NA
j_call: TRBJ1-2
d_call: NA
v_call: TRBV6-6
cdr3_nt: TGTGCCAGCAGGGGCCCCACTGAGGGTGGCTACACCTTC
cdr3_aa: CASRGPTEGGYTF

clone_size: NA
j_call: TRBJ2-7
d_call: NA
v_call: TRBV4-2
cdr3_nt: TGTGCCAGCAGCCAAGCCGGGATTCCCGCCTGGGAGCAGTACTTC
cdr3_aa: CASSQAGIPAWEQYF

clone_size: once
j_call: TRBJ2-1
d_call: NA
v_call: TRBV30
cdr3_nt: TGTGCCTGGAGTCCCCGACAATTTCTCTACAATGAGCAGTTCTTC
cdr3_aa: CAWSPRQFLYNEQFF